These 17 T cell receptor beta chains came from one sample sequenced in a study of cytomegalovirus exposure and HLA in healthy donors. PCR used 60 Vbeta primers and 13 Jbeta primers. Libraries were prepared by immunoSEQ multiplex PCR; TCRdb keeps only in-frame clonotypes and omits some of them. In the table there are about 150,000 clones, 60% to 85% of which are singletons. The sample taken for sequencing was PBMCs. All receptors come from a woman between 35 and 50 years old in good health and CMV-seronegative.

V gene TRBV29-1 combines with J gene TRBJ2-2; D may be TRBD2 (6 bases). Germline V gene lookup returns CDR1 SQVTM and CDR2 ANQGSEA. V was clipped by 7 bases and J by 4 bases, with 7 bases between them. The CDR3 loop spans 11 amino acids. CDR3 sequence reads: CSGGVTGELFF. The CDR3 nucleotides read TGCAGCGGGGGGGTCACCGGGGAGCTGTTTTTT.

The gene calls are TRBV6-1 and TRBJ1-2; tentatively, D is TRBD1 (5 bases). Trimming took off 3 bases at V and 8 bases at J, with 19 bases between the two ends. The CDR3 spans 15 residues. Germline V gene data show CDR1 as MNHNS and CDR2 as SASEGT. CDR3 DNA sequence: TGTGCCAGCAGTGAGTGGTCACAGGACAAGGGAGGCTACACCTTC. Protein product: CASSEWSQDKGGYTF.

V gene TRBV19 combines with J gene TRBJ2-1; tentatively, D is TRBD2 (6 bases). Trimming removed 2 bases at V and 9 bases at J, with 8 bases between. This CDR3 is 12 amino acids long. The germline CDR1 and CDR2 sequences are LNHDA and SQIVND (reference sequence). The CDR3 nucleotides read TGTGCCAGTAGTATACGCGGGGTTGAGCAGTTCTTC. It is translated as CASSIRGVEQFF.

In its sample, this clone was seen a few times. The V call is TRBV28, the J call TRBJ1-1; TRBD1 matches 8 bases. The germline V gene encodes CDR1 MDHEN and CDR2 SYDVKM. The CDR3 has 12 residues. J was trimmed by 5 bases and V by 9 bases; bases with no gene match: 5. The CDR3 DNA is TGTGCCAGTGACACAGGGGGAACTGAAGCTTTCTTT. Translated, it gives CASDTGGTEAFF.

This clone came up once. The chain links TRBV11-2 to TRBJ2-5; 8 bases fit TRBD2. J lost 2 bases, V lost 1 base, and 15 bases had no gene match. The germline CDR1 and CDR2 sequences are SGHAT and FQNNGV. The CDR3 totals 19 residues. The CDR3 coding sequence is TGTGCCAGCAGCTTAGTCCGGCTGCGTCACGGGAGGGTTCAAGAGACCCAGTACTTC. This sequence encodes CASSLVRLRHGRVQETQYF.

The rearrangement joins TRBV11-2 to TRBJ2-2, with D tentatively TRBD2 (5 bases). V lost 3 bases to trimming and J lost 8 bases, with 16 bases between them. The CDR3 covers 15 residues. Germline V gene lookup returns CDR1 SGHAT and CDR2 FQNNGV. The CDR3 here is CASSLAGPLGGELFF. CDR3 coding DNA: TGTGCCAGCAGCTTGGCGGGTCCTTTGGGTGGGGAGCTGTTTTTT.

The chain links TRBV13 to TRBJ2-5, with TRBD2 matching 12 bases. The V gene's germline CDR1 is PRHDT and CDR2 FYEKMQ (reference sequence). CDR3 size: 17 residues. V lost 1 base and J lost 4; bases outside the gene matches: 7. In DNA form, the CDR3 reads TGTGCCAGCAGCTTAGTTTGGACTAGCGGGACCCCAGAGACCCAGTACTTC. Translating gives CASSLVWTSGTPETQYF.

This clone was observed a single time. The chain recombines TRBV14 with TRBJ1-1; TRBD1 matches 9 bases. Germline trimming cut 1 base from V and 12 bases from J; bases unmatched to any gene: 3. Germline CDR1 is SGHDN and CDR2 is FVKESK. This CDR3 spans 12 amino acids. The CDR3 DNA reads as TGTGCCAGCAGCCAAGGGGACAGGGCGTCTTTCTTT. This codes for CASSQGDRASFF.

This chain connects TRBV29-1 to TRBJ2-2, with a possible D match to TRBD1 (5 bases). The germline V gene encodes CDR1 SQVTM and CDR2 ANQGSEA. The CDR3 is made up of 12 amino acids. V was clipped by 3 bases and J by 4 bases, with 6 bases between them. CDR3 sequence: CSVDRATGELFF. The CDR3 DNA sequence: TGCAGCGTTGACAGGGCCACCGGGGAGCTGTTTTTT.

In its sample, this clone was seen a few times. V gene TRBV6-1 combines with J gene TRBJ2-5, with 7 positions matching TRBD1. The CDR3 covers 13 residues. Germline V gene lookup returns CDR1 MNHNS and CDR2 SASEGT. With V trimmed by 4 bases and J by 4 bases, 3 bases remained unmatched. The DNA for the CDR3 is TGTGCCAGCAGTGGGCAGGGGGTAGAGACCCAGTACTTC. Amino acid sequence: CASSGQGVETQYF.

The rearrangement links TRBV11-2 to TRBJ1-5; no definite D call. V lost 0 bases and J lost 0, with 6 bases in between. The CDR3 extends over 15 amino acids. Germline-derived CDR1 and CDR2 are SGHAT and FQNNGV. CDR3 in DNA: TGTGCCAGCAGCTTAGACCGAGATAGCAATCAGCCCCAGCATTTT. It is translated as CASSLDRDSNQPQHF.

Note on this clone: One junction end disagrees with the germline gene, perhaps due to a read error. The chain is built from TRBV7-7 and TRBJ2-1; 8 positions match TRBD1. Germline CDR1 reads SSHAT; CDR2 reads FNYEAQ (reference sequence). The CDR3 has 17 amino acids. CDR3 amino acids: CASSLELGQGPYNEQFF. As DNA, the CDR3 is TGTGCTAGCAGCTTAGAGTTAGGACAGGGCCCCTACAATGAGCAGTTCTTC.

This rearrangement joins TRBV18 to TRBJ1-4; 8 nucleotides line up with TRBD1. This CDR3 has 15 residues. The V gene end was trimmed by 1 base and the J gene end by 5 bases; junction bases not matched to a gene: 3. Looked up from germline, CDR1 is KGHSH and CDR2 is LQKENI. The CDR3 spells CASSPLDRANEKLFF. In DNA form, the CDR3 reads TGTGCCAGCTCACCACTGGACAGGGCAAATGAAAAACTGTTTTTT.

The rearrangement uses TRBV7-9 and TRBJ2-5, with a tentative D call TRBD2 (6 bases). Trimming cost V 2 bases and J 2 bases, with 15 bases left between them. This CDR3 spans 16 amino acids. In germline, CDR1 is SEHNR, CDR2 FQNEAQ (reference sequence). DNA for the CDR3: TGTGCCAGCAGCTTAAACGGGGGACTCACTCAAGAGACCCAGTACTTC. Protein sequence: CASSLNGGLTQETQYF.

The CDR3 nucleotides read TGTGCCAGCAGGGCCCCATCAGATACTAACTATGGCTACACCTTC. Its protein product is CASRAPSDTNYGYTF. V and J are TRBV6-6 and TRBJ1-2; D ambiguous. The germline gives CDR1 MNHNY, CDR2 SVGAGI (reference sequence). Trimming took off 6 bases at V and 0 bases at J, with 14 bases between the two ends. This CDR3 contains 15 residues.

The rearrangement joins TRBV6-1 to TRBJ1-6; 8 bases align to TRBD1. Looked up from germline, CDR1 is MNHNS and CDR2 is SASEGT. V lost 5 bases and J lost 5; bases outside the gene matches: 5. This CDR3 is built from 15 residues. The chain's CDR3 is CASSIQTGDNSPLHF. The CDR3 nucleotides read TGTGCCAGCAGTATCCAGACAGGGGATAATTCACCCCTCCACTTT.

The chain employs TRBV5-6 and TRBJ1-2, with D possibly TRBD1 on 6 matching bases. V was clipped by 2 bases and J by 2 bases, with 10 bases between them. This CDR3 is 14 amino acids long. Germline values: CDR1 SGHDT, CDR2 YYEEEE. CDR3 nucleotide sequence: TGTGCCAGCAGCTTTGGACAGTCCAACTATGGCTACACCTTC. Translation: CASSFGQSNYGYTF.